This T cell receptor (beta chain) came from a study of shared clonotypes between healthy human individuals. About this clone itself: Its target is unknown.

Sequenced by immunoSEQ multiplex PCR; TCRdb stores in-frame clones only, minus some. The data contain roughly 1,000,000 clones, 70% to 80% of them singletons. The CDR3 has 13 residues. Trimming left V 7 bases short and J 4 bases short, with 13 bases between. CDR1 and CDR2 (germline): SGHRS, YFSETQ. Overall study results and limits: The generation probabilities recorded for non-shared clonotypes fell below those of clonotypes shared by all four donors. Estimated clonotype richness was generally higher in naive than memory subsets.

The source material was memory CD4+ T cells from PBMCs. As for subset: CD45RA-negative fraction. The chain links TRBV5-1 to TRBJ2-3; the D gene is possibly TRBD1 (5 bases). The source is a man younger than 35 in good health. Some clones in this sample may be carry-over from other donors' samples. The CDR3: CASQGRVADTQYF. The CDR3 nucleotides are TGCGCCAGCCAAGGCAGGGTTGCAGATACGCAGTATTTT. Based on the CDR3 plus reference TRBV5-1 and TRBJ2-3, the full variable domain is KAGVTQTPRYLIKTRGQQVTLSCSPISGHRSVSWYQQTPGQGLQFLFEYFSETQRNKGNFPGRFSGRQFSNSRSEMNVSTLELGDSALYLCASQGRVADTQYFGPGTRLTVL.